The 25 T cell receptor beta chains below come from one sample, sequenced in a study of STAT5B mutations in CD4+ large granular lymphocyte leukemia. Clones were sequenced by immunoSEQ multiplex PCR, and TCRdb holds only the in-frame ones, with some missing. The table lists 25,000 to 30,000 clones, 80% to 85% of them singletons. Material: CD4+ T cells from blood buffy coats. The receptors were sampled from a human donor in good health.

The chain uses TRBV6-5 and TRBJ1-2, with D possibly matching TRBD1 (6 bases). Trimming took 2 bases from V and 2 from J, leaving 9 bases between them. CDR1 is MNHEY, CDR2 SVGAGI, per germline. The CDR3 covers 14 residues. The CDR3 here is CASSYGTGNYGYTF. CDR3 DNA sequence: TGTGCCAGCAGTTACGGAACAGGGAACTATGGCTACACCTTC.

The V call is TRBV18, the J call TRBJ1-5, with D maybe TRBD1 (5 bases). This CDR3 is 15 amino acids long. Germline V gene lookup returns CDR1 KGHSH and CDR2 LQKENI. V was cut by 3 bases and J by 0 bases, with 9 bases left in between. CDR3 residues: CASSPGGPSNQPQHF. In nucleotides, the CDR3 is TGTGCCAGCTCACCTGGGGGACCTAGCAATCAGCCCCAGCATTTT.

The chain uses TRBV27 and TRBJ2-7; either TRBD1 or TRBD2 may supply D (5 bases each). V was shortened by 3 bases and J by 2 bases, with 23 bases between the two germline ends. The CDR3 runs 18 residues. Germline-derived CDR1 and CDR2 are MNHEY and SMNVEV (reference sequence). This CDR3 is CASSLNSGRRGGTYEQYV. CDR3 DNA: TGTGCCAGCAGTTTGAACAGTGGGAGAAGGGGTGGTACCTACGAGCAGTACGTC.

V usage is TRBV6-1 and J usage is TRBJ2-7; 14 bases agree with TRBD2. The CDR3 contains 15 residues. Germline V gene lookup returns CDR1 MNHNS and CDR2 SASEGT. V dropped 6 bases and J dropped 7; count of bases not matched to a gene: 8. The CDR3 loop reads CASSATSGGAREQYV. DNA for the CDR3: TGTGCCAGCAGCGCGACTAGCGGGGGGGCTCGGGAGCAGTACGTC.

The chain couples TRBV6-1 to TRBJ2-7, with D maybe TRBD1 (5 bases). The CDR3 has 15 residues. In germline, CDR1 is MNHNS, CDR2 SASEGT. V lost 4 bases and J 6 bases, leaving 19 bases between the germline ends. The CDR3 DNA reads TGTGCCAGCAGTGGGGGCAAGCTAGTATCCCTCGAGCAGTACGTC. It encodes CASSGGKLVSLEQYV.

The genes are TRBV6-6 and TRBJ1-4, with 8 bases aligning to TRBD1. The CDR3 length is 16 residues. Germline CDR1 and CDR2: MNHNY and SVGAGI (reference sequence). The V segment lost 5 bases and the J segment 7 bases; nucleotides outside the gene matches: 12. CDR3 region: CASSRPLTGDVEKLFF. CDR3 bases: TGTGCCAGCAGTCGGCCTTTGACAGGGGATGTTGAAAAACTGTTTTTT.

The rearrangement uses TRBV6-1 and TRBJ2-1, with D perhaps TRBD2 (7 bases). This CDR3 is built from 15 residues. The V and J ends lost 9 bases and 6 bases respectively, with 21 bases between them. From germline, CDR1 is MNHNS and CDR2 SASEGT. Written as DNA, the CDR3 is TGTGCCAGTAGGTGGGGGGGCATAGGGACCAATGAGCAGTTCTTC. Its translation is CASRWGGIGTNEQFF.

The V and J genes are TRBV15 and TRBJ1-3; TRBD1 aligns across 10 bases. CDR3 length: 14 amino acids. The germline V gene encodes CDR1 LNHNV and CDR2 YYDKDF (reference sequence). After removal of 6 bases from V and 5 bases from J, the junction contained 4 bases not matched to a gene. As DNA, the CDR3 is TGTGCCACCAGTGGGACAGGGGTCAGAAACACCATATATTTT. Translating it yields CATSGTGVRNTIYF.

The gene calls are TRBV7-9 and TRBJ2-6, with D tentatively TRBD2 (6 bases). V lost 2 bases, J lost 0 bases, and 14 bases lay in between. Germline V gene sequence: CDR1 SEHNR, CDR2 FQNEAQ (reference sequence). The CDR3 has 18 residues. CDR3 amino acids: CASSLTGLLTSGANVLTF. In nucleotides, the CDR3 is TGTGCCAGCAGCTTAACGGGACTTCTGACCTCTGGGGCCAACGTCCTGACTTTC.

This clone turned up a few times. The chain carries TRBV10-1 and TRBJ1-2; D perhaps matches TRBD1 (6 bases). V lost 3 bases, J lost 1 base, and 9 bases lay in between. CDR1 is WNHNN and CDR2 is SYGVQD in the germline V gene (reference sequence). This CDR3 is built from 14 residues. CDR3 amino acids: CASSETGINYGYTF. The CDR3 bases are TGCGCCAGCAGTGAAACAGGGATTAACTATGGCTACACCTTC.

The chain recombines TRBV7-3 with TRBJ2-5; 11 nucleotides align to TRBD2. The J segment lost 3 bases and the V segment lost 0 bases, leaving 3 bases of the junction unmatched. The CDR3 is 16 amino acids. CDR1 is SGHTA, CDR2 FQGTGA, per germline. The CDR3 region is CASSLTATSGKETQYF. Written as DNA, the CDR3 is TGTGCCAGCAGCTTAACGGCGACTAGCGGGAAAGAGACCCAGTACTTC.

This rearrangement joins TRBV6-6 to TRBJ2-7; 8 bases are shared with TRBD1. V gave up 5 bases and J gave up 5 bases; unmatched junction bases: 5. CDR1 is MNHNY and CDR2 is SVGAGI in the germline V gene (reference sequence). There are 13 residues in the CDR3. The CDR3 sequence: CASSDLTGDEQYF. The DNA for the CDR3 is TGTGCCAGCAGTGACCTGACAGGGGACGAGCAGTACTTC.

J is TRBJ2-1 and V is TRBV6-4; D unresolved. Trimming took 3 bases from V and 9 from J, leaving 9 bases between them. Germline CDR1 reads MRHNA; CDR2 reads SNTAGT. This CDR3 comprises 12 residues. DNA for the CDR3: TGTGCCAGCAGTGATAATCGAGGTGAGCAGTTCTTC. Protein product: CASSDNRGEQFF.

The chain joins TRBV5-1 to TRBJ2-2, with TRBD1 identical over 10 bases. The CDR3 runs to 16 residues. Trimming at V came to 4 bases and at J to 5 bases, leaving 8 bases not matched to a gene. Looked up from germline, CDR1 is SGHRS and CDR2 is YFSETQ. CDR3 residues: CASSKSDRGRTGELFF. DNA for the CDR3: TGCGCCAGCAGCAAATCAGACAGGGGGCGAACCGGGGAGCTGTTTTTT.

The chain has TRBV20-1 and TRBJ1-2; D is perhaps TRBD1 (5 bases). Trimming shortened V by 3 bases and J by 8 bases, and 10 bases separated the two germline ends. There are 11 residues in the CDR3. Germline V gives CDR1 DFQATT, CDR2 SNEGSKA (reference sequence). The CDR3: CSASGGHGYTF. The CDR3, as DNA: TGCAGTGCTAGTGGCGGACACGGCTACACCTTC.

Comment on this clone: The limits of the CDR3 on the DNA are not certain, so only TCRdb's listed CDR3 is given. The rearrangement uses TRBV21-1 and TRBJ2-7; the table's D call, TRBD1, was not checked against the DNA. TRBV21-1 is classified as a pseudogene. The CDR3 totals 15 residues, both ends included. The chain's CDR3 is CASSKDVCWGQGSYF.

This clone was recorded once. DNA of the CDR3: TGTGCCGAGGGTCAGAATTATGGCTACACCTTC. Its translation is CAEGQNYGYTF. The V gene is TRBV2, the J gene TRBJ1-2; unclear D gene. The germline V and J ends were trimmed by 11 bases and 5 bases, with 12 bases remaining between them. This CDR3 is 11 amino acids long. Looked up from germline, CDR1 is SNHLY and CDR2 is FYNNEI.

CDR3 sequence reads: CASSADMYYGYTF. In DNA, the CDR3 is TGTGCCAGCAGCGCAGATATGTACTATGGCTACACCTTC. The chain is built from TRBV11-3 and TRBJ1-2; D unresolved. Per germline, CDR1 SGHNT and CDR2 YENEEA. This CDR3 region has 13 residues. The V and J ends lost 5 bases and 3 bases respectively, with 10 bases between them.

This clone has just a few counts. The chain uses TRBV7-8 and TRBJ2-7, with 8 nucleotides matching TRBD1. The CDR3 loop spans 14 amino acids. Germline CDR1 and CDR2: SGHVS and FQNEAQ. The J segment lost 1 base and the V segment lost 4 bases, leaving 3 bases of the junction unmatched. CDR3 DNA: TGTGCCAGCAGCTCAGGGACAGGATCCTACGAGCAGTACGTC. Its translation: CASSSGTGSYEQYV.

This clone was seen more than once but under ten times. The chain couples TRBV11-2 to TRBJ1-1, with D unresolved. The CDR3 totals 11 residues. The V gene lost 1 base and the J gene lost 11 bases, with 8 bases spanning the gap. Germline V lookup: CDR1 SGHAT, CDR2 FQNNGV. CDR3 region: CASSLGVGAFF. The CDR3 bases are TGTGCCAGCAGCTTAGGAGTGGGGGCTTTCTTT.

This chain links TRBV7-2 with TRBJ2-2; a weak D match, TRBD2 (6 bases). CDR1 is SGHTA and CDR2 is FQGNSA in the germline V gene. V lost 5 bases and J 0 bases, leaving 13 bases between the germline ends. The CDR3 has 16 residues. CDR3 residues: CASSHSGTPNTGELFF. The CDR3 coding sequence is TGTGCCAGCAGCCACTCCGGGACTCCGAACACCGGGGAGCTGTTTTTT.

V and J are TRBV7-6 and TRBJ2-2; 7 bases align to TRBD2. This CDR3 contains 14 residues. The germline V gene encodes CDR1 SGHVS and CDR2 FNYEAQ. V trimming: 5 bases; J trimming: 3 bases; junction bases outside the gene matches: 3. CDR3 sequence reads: CASSTREDTGELFF. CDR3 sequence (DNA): TGTGCCAGCAGCACCCGGGAGGACACCGGGGAGCTGTTTTTT.

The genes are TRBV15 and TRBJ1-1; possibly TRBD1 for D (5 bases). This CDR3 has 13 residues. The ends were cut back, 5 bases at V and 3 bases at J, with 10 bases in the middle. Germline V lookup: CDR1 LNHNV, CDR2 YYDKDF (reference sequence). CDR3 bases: TGTGCCACCAGCGAAGTAGGGGACACTGAAGCTTTCTTT. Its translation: CATSEVGDTEAFF.

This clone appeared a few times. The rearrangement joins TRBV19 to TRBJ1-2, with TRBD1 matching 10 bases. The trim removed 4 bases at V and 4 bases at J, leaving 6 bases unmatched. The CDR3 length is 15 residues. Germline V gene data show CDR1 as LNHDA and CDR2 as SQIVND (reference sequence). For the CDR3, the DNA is TGTGCCAGTAGTAGAGACAGGGGGCGAAGCTATGGCTACACCTTC. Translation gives CASSRDRGRSYGYTF.

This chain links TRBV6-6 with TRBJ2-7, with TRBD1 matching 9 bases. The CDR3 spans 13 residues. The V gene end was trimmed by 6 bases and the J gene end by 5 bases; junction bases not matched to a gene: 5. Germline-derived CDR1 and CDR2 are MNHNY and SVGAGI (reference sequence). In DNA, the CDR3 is TGTGCCAGCAGAGGGACAGGGTACAACGAGCAGTACGTC. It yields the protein CASRGTGYNEQYV.